This T cell receptor beta chain was documented in a study of brain T cells in children with intractable seizures (dated by TCRdb to about 2021). With respect to the entire study: As a first screen for immune gene transcripts, resected brain tissue from 53 pediatric epilepsy surgery cases was run on a NanoString immunology panel. About 70% of the 12 selected surgery cases also had pre-surgery blood sequenced, which left four cases with brain tissue only.

What the study reported, not specific to this receptor: Viral specificity was inferred only from CDR3 sequence similarity, and patients' HCMV serostatus was unknown. Because pre- and post-surgery blood were sequenced to different depths, clones absent from the pre-surgery sample may reflect undersampling.

The immunoSEQ assay was used to generate TCR beta chain sequences from genomic DNA. The authors' analysis ran thus. CDR3 sequences not starting with the conserved framework cysteine at position 104 were manually removed. To get clonality, the normalized Shannon's Diversity Index was subtracted from one, giving values from 0 (maximal diversity) to 1 (oligoclonal). To check whether a given CDR3 had different frequencies in two samples, for example brain versus blood, chi-squared comparison-of-proportions tests were used. Public clonotypes were found through immuneACCESS searches, while the VDJdb browser was used to judge similarity to known antiviral clonotypes. TCRdb took over this immuneACCESS table, retaining in-frame rearrangements with V and J assigned. Such tables are incomplete; in checked studies, under half of the missing clones stem from an unresolved V gene, and the remainder is unexplained. V and J calls and clone size are as listed in that table; D and trimming were resolved from the DNA. This sample gives roughly 120,000 clones in total; 90% to 95% of them show up just once. The top ten clonotypes cover around 4.1% of the sample.

A word on this clone: What antigen it recognizes has not been identified. No base qualities exist here, and no much larger clone lies one base off it.

The sample's time point label, in plain terms: resected brain tissue, or blood drawn just prior to surgery. Surgery cases with the highest brain T cell transcript signatures were selected for TCR beta chain sequencing of brain tissue and, where available, blood. Prior to surgery, the patients had been treated with at least one anti-epileptic drug. The TCR-sequenced patients were children whose drug-resistant epilepsy was caused by tuberous sclerosis complex, focal cortical dysplasia, Rasmussen encephalitis or hemimegalencephaly. Blood was drawn right before the epilepsy surgery. The Monarch genomic DNA purification kit was used to extract bulk genomic DNA from unsorted brain tissue and whole blood. Sample: peripheral blood, taken at surgery. The source is a boy under two years old with hemimegalencephaly and intractable seizures.

The DNA reads TGCAGCAGCGGGGACACCTCCCAAGAGACCCAGTACTTC. Translated, this is CSSGDTSQETQYF. Rearrangement joined TRBV29-1 to TRBJ2-5; TRBD2 is possibly the D segment (7 matching bases). The CDR3 has 13 amino acids, counting the end cysteine and phenylalanine. Just the 39-base CDR3 DNA is kept, in frame starting at base 1. V is clipped by 8 bases and J by 1 base, and the sequence between their germline boundaries is 14 bases long. The germline V gene gives CDR1 as SQVTM and CDR2 as ANQGSEA.